Below, 28 T cell receptor beta chains from the same sample are listed, as sequenced in a study of T cells in localized non-small cell lung cancer. Clones were read by immunoSEQ multiplex PCR, and TCRdb kept only the in-frame ones, dropping some. This table holds some 2,200 clones, around a fifth found once. Sequenced here: lung tumor tissue, sampled before any cancer treatment. The origin of the receptors is a man aged 35-69 years with stage I squamous cell lung carcinoma.

The chain uses TRBV11-3 and TRBJ2-5; D is possibly TRBD2 (7 bases). Germline values: CDR1 SGHNT, CDR2 YENEEA. V was pared by 5 bases and J by 4 bases, with 20 bases between. The CDR3 consists of 16 residues. CDR3 coding DNA: TGTGCCAGCAGCCTCGAGCCCGAGAGGGGGGGAGAGACCCAGTACTTC. Residues: CASSLEPERGGETQYF.

This clone is medium-sized (0.01 to 0.1%) within its sample. This chain connects TRBV6-8 to TRBJ2-4; the D gene is possibly TRBD2 (6 bases). This CDR3 contains 15 residues. Germline V gives CDR1 MNHGY, CDR2 SAAAGT. V was cut by 6 bases and J by 6 bases, with 18 bases left in between. CDR3 amino acids: CASSPVGGTLNIQYF. CDR3 bases: TGTGCCAGCAGCCCTGTGGGCGGGACCCTAAACATTCAGTACTTC.

The chain employs TRBV19 and TRBJ2-1, with TRBD1 matching over 7 bases. Looked up from germline, CDR1 is LNHDA and CDR2 is SQIVND (reference sequence). This CDR3 spans 13 amino acids. V trimming: 5 bases; J trimming: 9 bases; junction bases outside the gene matches: 7. As DNA, the CDR3 is TGTGCCAGTAGTCTGGGACAGAACGTTGAGCAGTTCTTC. Its protein product is CASSLGQNVEQFF.

This chain uses TRBV11-3 with TRBJ1-1; no reliable D call. CDR3 size: 16 residues. Germline assignment: CDR1 SGHNT and CDR2 YENEEA. The V and J ends lost 3 bases and 5 bases respectively, with 19 bases between them. CDR3 coding DNA: TGTGCCAGCAGCTTGAGGGCCCCGGGAGGGAGAACTGAAGCTTTCTTT. This sequence encodes CASSLRAPGGRTEAFF.

This clone was recorded many times. The junction shows a germline mismatch at one end, possibly a read error. The V and J genes are TRBV11-3 and TRBJ2-5; tentative D call: TRBD2 (6 bases). CDR3 size: 16 residues. Germline V gene sequence: CDR1 SGHNT, CDR2 YENEEA. The CDR3, as DNA: TGTGCTAGCAGCTTAATGTCCGAACTAGCCCAAGAGACCCAGTACTTC. Protein sequence: CASSLMSELAQETQYF.

The genes are TRBV9 and TRBJ2-5; the D gene is possibly TRBD2 (7 bases). Germline V gives CDR1 SGDLS, CDR2 YYNGEE. V lost 4 bases, J lost 8 bases, and 15 bases lay in between. The CDR3 covers 13 residues. In DNA, the CDR3 is TGTGCCAGCAGCCTAGAGGGGGGGCCCACCCAGTACTTC. Encoded protein: CASSLEGGPTQYF.

The table lists this clone with a count of one. J is TRBJ2-1 and V is TRBV25-1; TRBD2 aligns across 7 bases. Per the germline V gene, CDR1 is MGHDK and CDR2 is SYGVNS. The CDR3 is 13 residues long. V was clipped by 6 bases and J by 9 bases; unmatched bases: 8. CDR3 amino acids: CASRGRERSEQFF. The CDR3 bases are TGTGCCAGCAGGGGGCGGGAGAGGAGTGAGCAGTTCTTC.

There are a few counts of this clone. The gene calls are TRBV11-3 and TRBJ1-1; tentative D call: TRBD1 (6 bases). Trimming took 6 bases from V and 5 from J, leaving 16 bases between them. The germline CDR1 and CDR2 sequences are SGHNT and YENEEA. The CDR3 is 14 amino acids. The CDR3 spells CASRSQGRMTEAFF. The CDR3 DNA is TGTGCCAGCAGATCACAGGGTCGGATGACTGAAGCTTTCTTT.

This clone was detected a few times. V and J are TRBV11-3 and TRBJ1-1, with 11 positions matching TRBD1. Germline values: CDR1 SGHNT, CDR2 YENEEA. Trimming at V came to 3 bases and at J to 8 bases, leaving 5 bases not matched to a gene. This CDR3 has 14 amino acids. The CDR3: CASSFRDRGAEAFF. The CDR3 nucleotides are TGTGCCAGCAGCTTCCGGGACAGGGGGGCGGAAGCTTTCTTT.

Judged by abundance, this clone is medium-sized. The chain joins TRBV9 to TRBJ1-1; maybe TRBD1 (6 bases). In germline, CDR1 is SGDLS, CDR2 YYNGEE. The CDR3 is 13 amino acids. Between the trimmed V and J ends, which lost 9 bases and 4 bases, there was a span of 16 bases. CDR3: CATASGDGTEAFF. The CDR3 nucleotides read TGTGCCACCGCGTCAGGGGATGGCACTGAAGCTTTCTTT. The full variable domain, in which reference TRBV9 and TRBJ1-1 provide the parts outside the CDR3, is DSGVTQTPKHLITATGQRVTLRCSPRSGDLSVYWYQQSLDQGLQFLIQYYNGEERAKGNILERFSAQQFPDLHSELNLSSLELGDSALYFCATASGDGTEAFFGQGTRLTVV.

The gene calls are TRBV10-3 and TRBJ2-7, with D maybe TRBD1 (6 bases). The germline CDR1 and CDR2 sequences are ENHRY and SYGVKD. The CDR3 length is 13 residues. The V end was cut by 2 bases, the J end by 5 bases, with 10 bases between. CDR3 in DNA: TGTGCCATCAGTGAGCCGTACAGGGACGAGCAGTACTTC. This gives the protein CAISEPYRDEQYF.

This clone is deemed medium-sized. The chain couples TRBV11-3 to TRBJ2-3; D is ambiguous. The V and J ends lost 7 bases and 4 bases respectively, with 15 bases between them. The CDR3 consists of 14 residues. Germline CDR1 and CDR2: SGHNT and YENEEA. The CDR3 sequence is CASISQLSADTQYF. For the CDR3, the DNA is TGTGCCAGCATCTCCCAACTTAGTGCAGATACGCAGTATTTT.

This clone is medium-sized in the sample. The chain has TRBV11-3 and TRBJ1-3, with a weak D call TRBD1 (5 bases). The CDR3 totals 16 residues. CDR1 is SGHNT and CDR2 is YENEEA in the germline V gene. V was clipped by 7 bases and J by 0 bases, with 16 bases between them. For the CDR3, the DNA is TGTGCCAGCAAAATAAGCGGGGCCCCCTCTGGAAACACCATATATTTT. It encodes CASKISGAPSGNTIYF.

V and J are TRBV19 and TRBJ2-5; unclear D gene. The CDR3 runs 11 residues. V was shortened by 3 bases and J by 4 bases, with 3 bases between the two germline ends. The germline gives CDR1 LNHDA, CDR2 SQIVND (reference sequence). For the CDR3, the DNA is TGTGCCAGTAGTATGTCAGAGACCCAGTACTTC. It is translated as CASSMSETQYF. Full variable domain (outside the CDR3, taken from reference TRBV19 and TRBJ2-5): DGGITQSPKYLFRKEGQNVTLSCEQNLNHDAMYWYRQDPGQGLRLIYYSQIVNDFQKGDIAEGYSVSREKKESFPLTVTSAQKNPTAFYLCASSMSETQYFGPGTRLLVL.

The count of this clone is one. V is TRBV19 and J is TRBJ1-2, with D unclear. The CDR3 loop spans 12 amino acids. V lost 1 base, J lost 9 bases, and 9 bases lay in between. CDR1 is LNHDA, CDR2 SQIVND, per germline (reference sequence). The CDR3 region has the DNA TGTGCCAGTAGTATAGGAGGACGGAGCTACACCTTC. Translated: CASSIGGRSYTF.

In its sample, this clone was seen a few times. This sequence joins TRBV6-8 and TRBJ2-5, with D perhaps matching TRBD1 (6 bases). The CDR3 is made up of 17 amino acids. Looked up from germline, CDR1 is MNHGY and CDR2 is SAAAGT. The germline V and J ends were trimmed by 5 bases and 0 bases, with 19 bases remaining between them. The CDR3 is CASSRGRTGWYQETQYF. The CDR3, as DNA: TGTGCCAGCAGTAGGGGCCGCACAGGGTGGTACCAAGAGACCCAGTACTTC.

Only a few counts were recorded for this clone. The V and J genes are TRBV6-8 and TRBJ2-7; TRBD1 might be the D (5 bases). The CDR3 is made up of 14 amino acids. The germline gives CDR1 MNHGY, CDR2 SAAAGT. The V and J ends lost 7 bases and 2 bases respectively, with 15 bases between them. CDR3 protein: CASTYQTVTYEQYF. The CDR3 nucleotides are TGTGCCAGCACCTACCAGACAGTTACCTACGAGCAGTACTTC.

By sample fraction, this clone is medium-sized. V usage is TRBV11-3 and J usage is TRBJ1-2, with D unclear. V was clipped by 5 bases and J by 5 bases, with 15 bases between them. The CDR3 totals 14 residues. Germline V gene data show CDR1 as SGHNT and CDR2 as YENEEA. CDR3 region: CASSPNEGRYGYTF. As DNA, the CDR3 is TGTGCCAGCAGCCCGAACGAAGGGAGGTATGGCTACACCTTC.

This clone has just a few counts. The chain combines TRBV11-3 with TRBJ2-3; D unresolved. The V end was cut by 8 bases, the J end by 2 bases, with 17 bases between. Germline values: CDR1 SGHNT, CDR2 YENEEA. The CDR3 totals 15 residues. Here the CDR3 DNA reads TGTGCCAGCGGAATGATAGCAGACAACACAGATACGCAGTATTTT. Amino acids: CASGMIADNTDTQYF.

This clone was detected once. This chain uses TRBV12-5 with TRBJ2-3, with a weak D call TRBD2 (7 bases). This CDR3 has 17 residues. V was clipped by 5 bases and J by 2 bases, with 20 bases between them. Per germline, CDR1 LGHNT and CDR2 FRNRAP. CDR3 region: CASGANGGLSITDTQYF. CDR3 DNA sequence: TGTGCTAGTGGTGCCAACGGGGGGCTATCGATCACAGATACGCAGTATTTT.

This clone appeared a few times. The rearrangement links TRBV4-1 to TRBJ2-1, with 7 bases lining up with TRBD2. Germline CDR1 and CDR2: MGHRA and YSYEKL. J gave up 3 bases and V 0 bases, and 2 bases lay outside the gene matches. This CDR3 comprises 15 residues. CDR3 in DNA: TGCGCCAGCAGCCAAGATTCTAGCGGCTACAATGAGCAGTTCTTC. Its translation: CASSQDSSGYNEQFF.

This clone was detected a few times. This chain joins TRBV5-1 and TRBJ2-1, with D tentatively TRBD1 (6 bases). The CDR3 contains 16 residues. Trimming left V 0 bases short and J 1 base short, with 11 bases between. CDR1 is SGHRS, CDR2 YFSETQ, per germline. CDR3 region: CASSLVPQGSYNEQFF. The CDR3 region has the DNA TGCGCCAGCAGCTTGGTACCACAGGGATCCTACAATGAGCAGTTCTTC.

In its sample, this clone ranks as medium-sized. The chain combines TRBV11-3 with TRBJ2-1; weak D call: TRBD2 (5 bases). Looked up from germline, CDR1 is SGHNT and CDR2 is YENEEA. V lost 5 bases to trimming and J lost 0 bases, with 14 bases between them. The CDR3 has 16 residues. DNA for the CDR3: TGTGCCAGCAGCCCGGTGCCGGGAAGCTCCTACAATGAGCAGTTCTTC. Amino acid sequence: CASSPVPGSSYNEQFF.

The chain links TRBV9 to TRBJ1-1; D remains unclear. Per the germline V gene, CDR1 is SGDLS and CDR2 is YYNGEE. Deletions cut 4 bases from V and 1 base from J, with 11 bases between. This CDR3 has 14 amino acids. CDR3 region: CASSFTYSNTEAFF. CDR3 DNA sequence: TGTGCCAGCAGCTTTACCTACTCGAACACTGAAGCTTTCTTT.

This clone was seen only a few times. The V and J genes are TRBV6-8 and TRBJ2-2; TRBD2 aligns across 9 bases. The V and J ends lost 5 bases and 3 bases, in that order; junction bases with no gene match: 10. This CDR3 contains 17 residues. Germline V gene data show CDR1 as MNHGY and CDR2 as SAAAGT. In nucleotides, the CDR3 is TGTGCCAGCAGTCGCTATAGCGGGAGAGGCGACACCGGGGAGCTGTTTTTT. Protein: CASSRYSGRGDTGELFF.

The chain recombines TRBV18 with TRBJ2-7; unclear D gene. The CDR3 length is 14 residues. The V end lost 2 bases, the J end lost 0 bases, and 8 bases lay between the germline ends. The germline CDR1 and CDR2 sequences are KGHSH and LQKENI. In DNA, the CDR3 is TGTGCCAGCTCACCAGAGGCGGACTCCTACGAGCAGTACTTC. Its protein product is CASSPEADSYEQYF.

This clone was observed a few times. The chain joins TRBV11-3 to TRBJ2-5, with 7 bases matching TRBD1. The CDR3 totals 15 residues. V lost 4 bases and J lost 4; bases outside the gene matches: 9. The germline gives CDR1 SGHNT, CDR2 YENEEA. This CDR3 reads CASSSRDRGIETQYF. The CDR3 DNA reads as TGTGCCAGCAGCTCTAGGGACAGAGGTATAGAGACCCAGTACTTC. The complete variable domain, with remaining parts taken from reference TRBV11-3 and TRBJ2-5, reads EAGVVQSPRYKIIEKKQPVAFWCNPISGHNTLYWYLQNLGQGPELLIRYENEEAVDDSQLPKDRFSAERLKGVDSTLKIQPAELGDSAVYLCASSSRDRGIETQYFGPGTRLLVL.

This clone was counted only a few times. This rearrangement joins TRBV11-3 to TRBJ2-3, with 9 bases identical to TRBD2. Germline V gene data show CDR1 as SGHNT and CDR2 as YENEEA. Germline trimming cut 5 bases from V and 2 bases from J; bases unmatched to any gene: 8. The CDR3 runs to 16 residues. DNA for the CDR3: TGTGCCAGCAGCGTCCCGGTAGCGGGAGACACAGATACGCAGTATTTT. Protein sequence: CASSVPVAGDTDTQYF.